The rows below give T cell receptor beta chains drawn from one sample of a study of T cells in Graves' hyperthyroidism and ophthalmopathy. Via MiXCR, TCRdb re-called the multiplex PCR reads, giving one row per CDR3 protein. Found here are roughly 800,000 distinct CDR3 sequences, 38% of them singletons; the top ten hold around 10%. Sequenced sample: blood. The receptors here all came from a man between 18 and 29 years old with Graves' hyperthyroidism. Each CDR3 is given with its conserved first and last residue. The D gene is left open where the match is weak. The size entry is marked missing in some rows and otherwise reads once, few, many or a size class.

many	TRBJ2-2	14	.	TRBV7-9	TGTGCCAGCAGCTTAGTCGCGGCCACCGGGGAGCTGTTTTTT	CASSLVAATGELFF
few	TRBJ2-7	15	.	TRBV5-4	TGTGCCAGCAGCACCCTAAGAGGAGGCTCCTACGAGCAGTACTTC	CASSTLRGGSYEQYF
.	TRBJ1-1	9	.	TRBV12-3/TRBV12-4	TGTGCCAGTCGACCACTAGCTTTCTTT	CASRPLAFF
many	TRBJ1-2	14	.	TRBV19	TGTGCCAGTAGTATCCGGGGGGCCGACTATGGCTACACCTTC	CASSIRGADYGYTF
.	TRBJ2-5	17	TRBD2	TRBV7-2	TGTGCCAGCAGTACCGGGACTAGCGGGAATAGGCGGGAGACCCAGTACTTC	CASSTGTSGNRRETQYF
.	TRBJ2-2	16	TRBD1	TRBV29-1	TGCAGCGTTGAAACTAGCGTGGACAGGGGGATCGGGGAGCTGTTTTTT	CSVETSVDRGIGELFF
many	TRBJ1-6	15	TRBD1	TRBV12-3/TRBV12-4	TGTGCCAGCAGGTTTCGGGACAGCTATAATTCACCCCTCCACTTT	CASRFRDSYNSPLHF
few	TRBJ2-5	14	.	TRBV11-2	TGTGCCAGCAGCTTAGTGGGGATTCAAGAGACCCAGTACTTC	CASSLVGIQETQYF
.	TRBJ1-2	19	TRBD1	TRBV5-5	TGTGCCAGCAGCCGACCTTCCTCGAAGACCGGACAGGGGCACTATGGCTACACCTTC	CASSRPSSKTGQGHYGYTF
.	TRBJ1-5	17	TRBD1	TRBV19	TGTGCCAGTAGTGCGACAGGGGACACCGGAGGTGGTCAGCCCCAGCATTTT	CASSATGDTGGGQPQHF
.	TRBJ2-5	15	TRBD2	TRBV7-9	TGTGCCAGCTCACCACCGGGACTAGCGGGAGAGACCCAGTACTTC	CASSPPGLAGETQYF
many	TRBJ2-2	14	.	TRBV7-9	TGTGCCAGCAGCTTAGCCGGGGCCACCGGGGAGCTGTTTTTT	CASSLAGATGELFF